A single sample gave rise to the 3 T cell receptor beta chains below, sequenced in a study of blood T cells in healthy people across ages. Sample-barcoded 5' priming and a J-beta primer mix drove a second PCR of roughly 7 to 11 cycles. MiXCR was run by TCRdb on the 5' RACE reads, yielding one entry per CDR3 protein. In the table there are some 1.8 million distinct CDR3 sequences, about two fifths of which are singletons. Sequences were obtained from blood. The origin of the receptors is a human donor in good health.

The genes are TRBV2 and TRBJ1-1; the D is unclear. The germline CDR1 and CDR2 sequences are SNHLY and FYNNEI. The CDR3 covers 13 residues. V shed 7 bases and J shed 1 base, with 10 bases lying between them. DNA for the CDR3: TGTGCCAGCAAAGTCGAATGGAACACTGAAGCTTTCTTT. This sequence encodes CASKVEWNTEAFF. The entire variable domain, with the rest obtained from reference TRBV2 and TRBJ1-1, is as follows: EPEVTQTPSHQVTQMGQEVILRCVPISNHLYFYWYRQILGQKVEFLVSFYNNEISEKSEIFDDQFSVERPDGSNFTLKIRSTKLEDSAMYFCASKVEWNTEAFFGQGTRLTVV.

The chain links TRBV11-1 to TRBJ1-4, with 8 positions matching TRBD1. In germline, CDR1 is SGHAT, CDR2 FQDESV (reference sequence). V was pared by 2 bases and J by 7 bases, with 6 bases of the junction left unmatched. The CDR3 runs 15 residues. Here the CDR3 reads CASSLPSQGVEKLFF. The CDR3 coding sequence is TGTGCCAGCAGCTTACCGTCACAGGGGGTTGAAAAACTGTTTTTT.

J is TRBJ1-2 and V is TRBV5-1, with D possibly matching TRBD1 (6 bases). The V end was cut by 3 bases, the J end by 1 base, with 16 bases between. The germline V gene has CDR1 SGHRS and CDR2 YFSETQ. The CDR3 loop spans 16 amino acids. CDR3 loop: CASSSPPWTVNYGYTF. As DNA, the CDR3 is TGCGCCAGCAGCTCCCCTCCCTGGACAGTTAACTATGGCTACACCTTC.